This TCR beta chain was recovered during a study of CD8 T cells in Susac syndrome. Study-wide results and limits: It was acknowledged by the study that relatively few individuals were included in its TCR sequencing and HLA analysis.

Germline CDR1 and CDR2: SEHNR and FQNEAQ (reference sequence). The CDR3 is 15 amino acids. V gave up 2 bases and J gave up 0 bases; unmatched junction bases: 3. TCR beta sequences were obtained from blood CD8+ and CD4+ T cells. Both CD4+ and CD8+ T cells were negatively isolated, and TEMRA cells underwent FACS enrichment. With regard to this clonotype: The antigen is undetermined.

RNA was extracted with the RNeasy kit, and a quantity of about 0.45 to 1 ug was reverse transcribed using random hexamers. The TCR beta CDR3 was amplified by immunoSEQ multiplex PCR across 54 Vbeta, 13 Jbeta. TCRdb itself ran the immunoSEQ multiplex PCR reads through MiXCR, one entry per CDR3 protein. The data show around 300,000 distinct CDR3 sequences, roughly 85% seen once. Sequencing input: CD8+ T cells from PBMCs. The clonotype comes from a human donor with multiple sclerosis. The rearrangement links TRBV7-9 to TRBJ2-7, with TRBD1 matching over 8 bases. CDR3 DNA sequence: TGTGCCAGCAGCTTAAGGACAGGGCCCTCCTACGAGCAGTACTTC. Encoded protein: CASSLRTGPSYEQYF.